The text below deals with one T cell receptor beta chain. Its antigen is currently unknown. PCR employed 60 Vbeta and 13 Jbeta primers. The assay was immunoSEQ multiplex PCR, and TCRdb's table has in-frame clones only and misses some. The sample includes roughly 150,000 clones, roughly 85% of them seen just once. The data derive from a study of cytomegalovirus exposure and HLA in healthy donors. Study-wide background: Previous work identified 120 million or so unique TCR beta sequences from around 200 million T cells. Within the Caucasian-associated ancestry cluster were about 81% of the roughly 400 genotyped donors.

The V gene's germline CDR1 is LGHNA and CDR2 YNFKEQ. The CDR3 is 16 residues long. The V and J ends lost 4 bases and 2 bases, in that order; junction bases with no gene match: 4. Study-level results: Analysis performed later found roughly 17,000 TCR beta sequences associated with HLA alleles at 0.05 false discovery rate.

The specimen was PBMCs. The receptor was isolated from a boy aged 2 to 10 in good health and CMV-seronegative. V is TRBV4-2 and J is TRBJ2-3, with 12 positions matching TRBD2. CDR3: CASSPTSGRDTDTQYF. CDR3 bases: TGTGCCAGCAGCCCGACTAGCGGGAGAGACACAGATACGCAGTATTTT.